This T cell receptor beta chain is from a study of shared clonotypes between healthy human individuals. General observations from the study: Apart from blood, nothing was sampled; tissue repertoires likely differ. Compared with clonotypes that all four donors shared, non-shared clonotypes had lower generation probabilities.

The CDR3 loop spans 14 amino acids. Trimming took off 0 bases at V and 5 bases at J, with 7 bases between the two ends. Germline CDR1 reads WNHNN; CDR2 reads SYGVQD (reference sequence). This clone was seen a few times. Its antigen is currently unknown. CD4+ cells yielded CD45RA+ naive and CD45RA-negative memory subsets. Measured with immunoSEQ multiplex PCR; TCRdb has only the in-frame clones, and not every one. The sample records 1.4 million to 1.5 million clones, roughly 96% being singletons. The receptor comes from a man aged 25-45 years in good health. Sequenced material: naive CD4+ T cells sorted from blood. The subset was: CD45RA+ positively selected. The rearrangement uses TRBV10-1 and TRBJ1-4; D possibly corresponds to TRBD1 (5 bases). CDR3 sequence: CASSESPGNEKLFF. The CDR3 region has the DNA TGCGCCAGCAGTGAGTCGCCAGGGAATGAAAAACTGTTTTTT.